This TCR beta chain was observed in a study of regulatory T cells in long-lasting Graves disease. Investigators prepared the TCR beta libraries by applying iRepertoire HTBI primers and Arm-PCR of CDR3 regions. Each CDR3 protein gets one entry after TCRdb re-called the multiplex PCR reads with MiXCR. Of 300,000 to 400,000 distinct CDR3 sequences in the sample, 16% were seen once. Time point noted: newly diagnosed GD, antithyroid drugs for less than 3 months. PBMCs were the source of the RNA used for TCR sequencing. Germline values: CDR1 DFQATT, CDR2 SNEGSKA (reference sequence). This CDR3 comprises 13 residues. After removal of 3 bases from V and 7 bases from J, the junction contained 7 bases not matched to a gene. These same records also appear under a second study, on T cells in Graves' hyperthyroidism and ophthalmopathy.

This specimen was peripheral blood mononuclear cells (PBMCs), taken at new diagnosis, from a patient treated with antithyroid drugs. This sequence was found in a man between 35 and 55 years old with Graves disease. The J gene is TRBJ1-1, the V gene TRBV20-1, with TRBD1 matching 8 bases. The CDR3 spells CSARGDRKGEAFF. The CDR3 DNA reads as TGCAGTGCTAGGGGGGACAGGAAAGGTGAAGCTTTCTTT.